The present T cell receptor (beta chain) was sequenced within a study of shared clonotypes between healthy human individuals. Study-wide points: The sharing of roughly 5% of naive CD4 clonotypes was seen across a handful of donors. Expectations were that clonotype sharing among donors would be affected by sequencing depth. Researchers found naive subsets generally carried larger estimated richness than memory subsets.

Genomic DNA of every subset was divided equally among multiple immunoSEQ plates. Here immunoSEQ multiplex PCR was the method, and the copy in TCRdb shows in-frame clones only, minus some. This table has around 1,000,000 clones, around three quarters appearing once. Details on this clone: The target antigen is unknown.

CDR1 is SQVTM, CDR2 ANQGSEA, per germline. CDR3 size: 14 residues. With V trimmed by 5 bases and J by 2 bases, 3 bases remained unmatched. Material for sequencing was memory CD4+ T cells from PBMCs. Specified subset: CD45RA-negative fraction. The chain combines TRBV29-1 with TRBJ2-7; 13 nucleotides line up with TRBD2. This receptor was obtained from a man aged 18 to 30 in good health. Some clones in this sample may be carry-over from other donors' samples. The CDR3 DNA sequence: TGCAGCGTTCGGACTAGCGGGGGAACCTACGAGCAGTACTTC. The encoded protein is CSVRTSGGTYEQYF.